The 11 T cell receptor beta chains given below trace back to one sample, sequenced in a study of T cell clusters in autoimmune cytopenias. TRB was amplified by touch-down multiplex PCR, primer pools A and B combined. With the multiplex PCR reads reprocessed, TCRdb shows one record per CDR3 protein and no DNA. This sample's clone table lists about 2,900 distinct CDR3 sequences. TRB was amplified from 250 ng of peripheral blood genomic DNA per sample. Sequenced material: peripheral blood. The receptors derive from a human donor with an autoimmune cytopenia or autoimmune hepatitis (not recorded which).

The genes are TRBV4-3 and TRBJ2-1; TCRdb lists TRBD1, though no DNA is available to test this call. The CDR3 has 14 residues. Germline V gives CDR1 LGHNA, CDR2 YSLEER. The CDR3 sequence is CASSQAQGHNEQFF.

This clonotype is labeled medium-sized based on frequency. The gene calls are TRBV5-6 and TRBJ2-3; with no DNA, the TCRdb D assignment of TRBD2 cannot be verified. The CDR3 has 14 residues. Germline values: CDR1 SGHDT, CDR2 YYEEEE. CDR3 sequence reads: CASTQGARTDTQYF.

Frequency places this clonotype as large. The chain has TRBV30 and TRBJ1-2. This CDR3 region has 11 residues. Germline CDR1 reads GTSNPN; CDR2 reads SVGIG (reference sequence). CDR3 in amino acids: CAWVGTDVYTF.

This clonotype registers medium-sized by frequency. The genes are TRBV27 and TRBJ2-7; the D call from TCRdb, TRBD1, cannot be confirmed without DNA. The CDR3 consists of 13 residues. Looked up from germline, CDR1 is MNHEY and CDR2 is SMNVEV (reference sequence). The CDR3 reads CASAADPLYEQYF.

Measured by frequency, this clonotype is medium-sized. The chain employs TRBV5-1 and TRBJ1-2. CDR3 length: 13 residues. CDR1 is SGHRS, CDR2 YFSETQ, per germline. This CDR3 reads CASSFTLPNRYTF.

This clonotype registers medium-sized by frequency. The rearrangement joins TRBV5-5 to TRBJ2-1; the TCRdb D gene call, TRBD2, has no DNA to confirm it. The CDR3 sequence is 18 residues long. Looked up from germline, CDR1 is SGHKS and CDR2 is YYEKEE (reference sequence). The CDR3 loop reads CASSLPLAGGPWANEQFF.

This clonotype counts as medium-sized by frequency. The rearrangement joins TRBV30 to TRBJ1-6; TCRdb designates TRBD1, a call that cannot be tested without DNA. Germline CDR1 and CDR2: GTSNPN and SVGIG (reference sequence). CDR3 length: 14 amino acids. The CDR3 protein is CAWTTGGVSSPLHF.

This clonotype is deemed medium-sized (0.01 to 0.1%) by its frequency. The V call is TRBV5-6, the J call TRBJ1-4. The CDR3 has 15 residues. Germline V gene sequence: CDR1 SGHDT, CDR2 YYEEEE. The CDR3 sequence is CASSRMGRANEKLFF. Together with reference TRBV5-6 and TRBJ1-4, the CDR3 gives the full variable domain: DAGVTQSPTHLIKTRGQQVTLRCSPKSGHDTVSWYQQALGQGPQFIFQYYEEEERQRGNFPDRFSGHQFPNYSSELNVNALLLGDSALYLCASSRMGRANEKLFFGSGTQLSVL.

This clonotype is labeled large based on frequency. CDR3 in amino acids: CASSYATTYEQYF. The V call is TRBV6-5, the J call TRBJ2-7. Germline CDR1 and CDR2: MNHEY and SVGAGI. CDR3 size: 13 residues.

Frequency places this clonotype as medium-sized. The chain links TRBV19 to TRBJ1-5; TCRdb's D call, TRBD1, is unchecked because there is no DNA. Germline V gives CDR1 LNHDA, CDR2 SQIVND (reference sequence). There are 17 residues in the CDR3. The CDR3 spells CASSIELGGTHSRPQHF. Drawing the rest from reference TRBV19 and TRBJ1-5, the complete variable domain is DGGITQSPKYLFRKEGQNVTLSCEQNLNHDAMYWYRQDPGQGLRLIYYSQIVNDFQKGDIAEGYSVSREKKESFPLTVTSAQKNPTAFYLCASSIELGGTHSRPQHFGDGTRLSIL.

This clonotype registers medium-sized by frequency. The V gene is TRBV6-5, the J gene TRBJ2-2; TCRdb outputs TRBD2, but without DNA this stays unchecked. There are 16 residues in the CDR3. Germline assignment: CDR1 MNHEY and CDR2 SVGAGI. CDR3 amino acids: CASSSSVAGNTGELFF.